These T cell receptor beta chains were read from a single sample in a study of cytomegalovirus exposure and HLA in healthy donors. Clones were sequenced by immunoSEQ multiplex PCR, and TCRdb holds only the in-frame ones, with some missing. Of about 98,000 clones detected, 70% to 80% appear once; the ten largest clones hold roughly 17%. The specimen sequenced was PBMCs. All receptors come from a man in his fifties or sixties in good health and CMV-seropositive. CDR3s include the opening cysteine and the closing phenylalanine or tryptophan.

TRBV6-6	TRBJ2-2	CASTTAGGRFAGELFF
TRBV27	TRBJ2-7	CASSRGQGIAYEQYF
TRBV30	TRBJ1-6	CAWSYGVVKDSPLHF
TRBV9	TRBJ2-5	CASSVGGQETQYF
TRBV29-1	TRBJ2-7	CSVVADRAYEQYF
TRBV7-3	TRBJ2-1	CASSLLEQRGGRLVDEQFF
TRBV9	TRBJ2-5	CASSASGGALWGTQYF
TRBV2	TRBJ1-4	CASSEGQGWLNEKLFF
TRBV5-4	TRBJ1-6	CASSLEGKGTPLHF
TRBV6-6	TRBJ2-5	CASSQGDRHQETQYF
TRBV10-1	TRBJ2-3	CASSQGPTDTQYF
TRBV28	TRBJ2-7	CASSSGFFNSYEQYF
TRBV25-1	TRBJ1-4	CASSAGTGIQKLFF
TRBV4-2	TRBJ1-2	CASSQAKDRGQGYTF
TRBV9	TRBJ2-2	CASSVAGQRGNTGELFF
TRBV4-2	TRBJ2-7	CASSQVGAGGEQYF
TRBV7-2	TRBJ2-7	CASILAGANEQYF
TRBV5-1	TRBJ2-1	CASSSSGRGGNNEQFF
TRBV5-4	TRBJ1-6	CASSLGVTGSSYNSPLHF
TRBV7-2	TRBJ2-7	CASSLVDTDEQYF
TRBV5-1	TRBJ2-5	CASSLEGRRETQYF
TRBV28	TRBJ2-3	CASSPSADTQYF
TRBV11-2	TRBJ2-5	CASSSVGRDMGEQYF
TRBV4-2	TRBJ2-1	CASSFWTSSNEQFF
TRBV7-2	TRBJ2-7	CASSLELAGLSSYEQYF
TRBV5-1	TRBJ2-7	CASSYRDRGGEQYF
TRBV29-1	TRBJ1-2	CSVEAGNYGYTF
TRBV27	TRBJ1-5	CASRRGGRDQPQHF
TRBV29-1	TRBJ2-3	CSVSGYYTDTQYF
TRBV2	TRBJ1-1	CASSEGYGTGTEAFF
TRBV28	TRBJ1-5	CAGGGSGRNQPQHF
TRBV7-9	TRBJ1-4	CASSRTGTGVEKLFF
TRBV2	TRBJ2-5	CASTSLAGGRETQYF
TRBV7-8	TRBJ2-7	CASSSSLGQGADEQYF
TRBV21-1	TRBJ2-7	CASSKPGQYEQYF
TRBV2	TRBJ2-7	CASTRANSLLSGEQYF
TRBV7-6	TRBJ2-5	CASRTQGGAGETQYF
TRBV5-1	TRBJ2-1	CASSLGVYNEQFF
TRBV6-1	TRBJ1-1	CASSEFPAGGLGTNTEAFF
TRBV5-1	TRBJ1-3	CASSLGGQGSGNTIYF
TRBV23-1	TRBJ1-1	CAEFWFEAFF
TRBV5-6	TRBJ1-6	CASSETGTNSPLHF